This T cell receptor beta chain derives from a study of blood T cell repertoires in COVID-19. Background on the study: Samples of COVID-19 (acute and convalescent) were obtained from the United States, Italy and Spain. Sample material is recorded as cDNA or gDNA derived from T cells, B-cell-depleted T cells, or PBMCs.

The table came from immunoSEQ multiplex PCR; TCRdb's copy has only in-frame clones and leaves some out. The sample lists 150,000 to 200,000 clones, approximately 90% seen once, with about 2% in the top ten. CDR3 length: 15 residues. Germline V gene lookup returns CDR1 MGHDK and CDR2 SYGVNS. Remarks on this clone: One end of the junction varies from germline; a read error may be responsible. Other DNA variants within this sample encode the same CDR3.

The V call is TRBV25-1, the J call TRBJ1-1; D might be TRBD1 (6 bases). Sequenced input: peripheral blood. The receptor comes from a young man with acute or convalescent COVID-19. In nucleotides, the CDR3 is TGTGCCAGCAGTGTGCCTGGGACAAGCGACACTGAGGCTTTCTTT. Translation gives CASSVPGTSDTEAFF.